This TCR beta chain emerged from a study of type 1 and type 2 diabetes patients. Across the study: Sequencing for the whole study yielded 18,976,912 paired-end reads.

This CDR3 spans 12 amino acids. V lost 10 bases, J lost 9 bases, and 13 bases lay in between. Germline CDR1 reads MDHEN; CDR2 reads SYDVKM. Genomic DNA was the PCR template. Amplification of the beta chain CDR3 used 30 forward and 13 reverse multiplex primers. In TCRdb, the multiplex PCR reads were re-called with MiXCR into one record per CDR3 protein. The data hold fewer than 300,000 distinct CDR3 sequences, with roughly 50% observed a single time. The sequence was obtained from a man between 18 and 35 years old with type 2 diabetes. Sequenced sample: peripheral blood mononuclear cells (PBMCs). The chain couples TRBV28 to TRBJ1-6, with D possibly TRBD1 on 5 matching bases. CDR3 in DNA: TGTGCCACCCGGGATGGGGGTTCACCCCTCCACTTT. Its protein product is CATRDGGSPLHF.